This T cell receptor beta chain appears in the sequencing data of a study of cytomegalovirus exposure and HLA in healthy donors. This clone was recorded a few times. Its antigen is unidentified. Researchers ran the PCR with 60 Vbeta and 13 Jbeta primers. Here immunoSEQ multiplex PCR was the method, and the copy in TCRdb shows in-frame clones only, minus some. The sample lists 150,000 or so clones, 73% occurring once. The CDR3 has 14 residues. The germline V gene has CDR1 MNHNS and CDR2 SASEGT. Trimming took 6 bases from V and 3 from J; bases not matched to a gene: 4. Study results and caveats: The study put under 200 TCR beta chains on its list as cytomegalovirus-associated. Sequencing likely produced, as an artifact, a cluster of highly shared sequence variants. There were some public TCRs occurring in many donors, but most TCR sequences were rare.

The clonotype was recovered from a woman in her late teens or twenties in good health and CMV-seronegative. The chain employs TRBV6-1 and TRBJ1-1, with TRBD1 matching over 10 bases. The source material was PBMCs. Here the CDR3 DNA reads TGTGCCAGCAGGGGACAGGGGCGAGACACTGAAGCTTTCTTT. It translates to CASRGQGRDTEAFF.